This T cell receptor beta chain emerged from a study of response to subunit inactivated influenza vaccine. Study conclusions and caveats: Researchers suggested that each seasonal influenza vaccination recruits few new T cells.

Each CDR3 protein is one row after TCRdb ran MiXCR on the RT-PCR reads. The sample records more than 400,000 distinct CDR3 sequences, approximately 7.3% being singletons. There are many counts of this clonotype. No antigen is known for it. The sample consisted of PBMCs from blood, taken 23 to 25 months after vaccination. This receptor was taken from a man aged 45 to 75 who received an inactivated influenza vaccine.

CDR3 DNA sequence: TGCAGCGTTGAAGAATGGGGAACGGCAACTAATGAAAAACTGTTTTTT. Its translation: CSVEEWGTATNEKLFF. The chain recombines TRBV29-1 with TRBJ1-4; D uncertain. In germline, CDR1 is SQVTM, CDR2 ANQGSEA. This CDR3 spans 16 amino acids. The V end lost 0 bases, the J end lost 0 bases, and 11 bases lay between the germline ends.